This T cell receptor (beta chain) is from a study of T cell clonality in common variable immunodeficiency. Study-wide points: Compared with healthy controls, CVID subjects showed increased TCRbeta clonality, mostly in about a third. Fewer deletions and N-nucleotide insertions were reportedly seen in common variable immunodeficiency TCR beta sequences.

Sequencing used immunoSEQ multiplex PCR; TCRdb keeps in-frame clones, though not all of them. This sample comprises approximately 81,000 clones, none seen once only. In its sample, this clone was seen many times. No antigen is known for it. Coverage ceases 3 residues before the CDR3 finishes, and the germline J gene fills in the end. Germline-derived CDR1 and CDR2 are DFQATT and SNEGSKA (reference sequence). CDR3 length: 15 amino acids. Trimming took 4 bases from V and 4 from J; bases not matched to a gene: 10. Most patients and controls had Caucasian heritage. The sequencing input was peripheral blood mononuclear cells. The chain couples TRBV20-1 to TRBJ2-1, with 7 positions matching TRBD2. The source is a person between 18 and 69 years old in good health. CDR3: CSATGGLGAYNEQFF. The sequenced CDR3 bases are TGCAGTGCTACAGGAGGACTAGGAGCGTACAATGAG.